This T cell receptor (beta chain) was recorded in a study of PD-L1 blockade in urothelial cancer. Germline V gene sequence: CDR1 MDHEN, CDR2 SYDVKM. V was clipped by 8 bases and J by 7 bases; unmatched bases: 6. The CDR3 has 12 amino acids. Points on this clone: The antigen remains unidentified.

Notes on the study in general: Blood clones associated with the tumor expanded more at 3 weeks in durable-benefit patients.

Time point noted: pretreatment peripheral blood. Some clones are missing from TCRdb's copy, which holds only in-frame ones; the method was immunoSEQ multiplex PCR. The table records about 49,000 clones, 75% to 85% of them present only once. This TCR came from a man in his 70s with urothelial cancer. The sequenced sample was PBMCs, obtained around atezolizumab (anti-PD-L1) treatment. V usage is TRBV28 and J usage is TRBJ2-7, with TRBD1 matching 9 bases. In DNA, the CDR3 is TGTGCCAGCGGGACAGGGAGGAATGAGCAGTACTTC. This sequence encodes CASGTGRNEQYF.